This TCR beta chain derives from a study of blood T cell repertoires in COVID-19. Across the whole study: Some COVID-19 samples were acute and others convalescent; all came from the United States, Italy and Spain. T cells, B-cell-depleted T cells, or PBMCs provided the cDNA or gDNA that served as material.

How the authors handled the data: Estimation of nucleated cell counts relied on the amplification of reference gene primers. Assay used: immunoSEQ multiplex PCR; TCRdb lists only in-frame clones, some missing. The V and J calls and clone size were taken over from that table, and D and trimming were inferred from the DNA. Counted here are around 72,000 clones, around 90% occurring once; the ten biggest clones make up over 25%. The ends were cut back, 8 bases at V and 6 bases at J, with 15 bases in the middle. CDR1 is SEHNR and CDR2 is FQNEAQ in the germline V gene (reference sequence). This CDR3 has 13 residues.

The rearrangement uses TRBV7-9 and TRBJ2-3; the D gene is possibly TRBD2 (6 bases). Sequencing used peripheral blood. The sequence was obtained from a man aged 45-60 years with acute or convalescent COVID-19. This CDR3 is CASGGEVADTQYF. CDR3 DNA: TGTGCCAGCGGCGGGGAGGTAGCGGATACGCAGTATTTT. Complete variable domain (other parts from reference TRBV7-9 and TRBJ2-3): DTGVSQNPRHKITKRGQNVTFRCDPISEHNRLYWYRQTLGQGPEFLTYFQNEAQLEKSRLLSDRFSAERPKGSFSTLEIQRTEQGDSAMYLCASGGEVADTQYFGPGTRLTVL.